One and the same sample provided the 25 T cell receptor beta chains below, sequenced in a study of blood T cell repertoires in COVID-19. The data were produced by immunoSEQ multiplex PCR, yet TCRdb's version contains in-frame clones alone and is incomplete. The sample comprises under 200,000 clones, around 83% of which are singletons, and approximately 5% rests with the top ten. The material sequenced was peripheral blood. The receptors shown here come from a woman older than 75 with acute or convalescent COVID-19.

V and J are TRBV2 and TRBJ2-7; D is perhaps TRBD2 (5 bases). CDR1 and CDR2 from the germline V gene are SNHLY and FYNNEI. Trimming shortened V by 4 bases and J by 6 bases, and 13 bases separated the two germline ends. CDR3 length: 13 residues. The DNA for the CDR3 is TGTGCCAGCAGTGCGGACTCGGCTGGCGAGCAGTACTTC. Translating gives CASSADSAGEQYF.

This clone was detected only once. This chain links TRBV5-6 with TRBJ1-5; D might be TRBD1 (5 bases). Germline-derived CDR1 and CDR2 are SGHDT and YYEEEE. The V end was cut by 3 bases, the J end by 3 bases, with 19 bases between. This CDR3 spans 17 amino acids. Here the CDR3 reads CASSSSLGVRINQPQHF. The CDR3 nucleotides read TGTGCCAGCAGCTCGAGCCTAGGGGTAAGGATCAATCAGCCCCAGCATTTT.

V and J are TRBV18 and TRBJ1-1; no clear D gene. This CDR3 spans 14 amino acids. Germline CDR1 KGHSH, CDR2 LQKENI. Trimming took off 3 bases at V and 6 bases at J, with 14 bases between the two ends. The CDR3 loop reads CASSPRLAEAEAFF. For the CDR3, the DNA is TGTGCCAGCTCACCGAGGTTGGCGGAGGCTGAAGCTTTCTTT.

The rearrangement joins TRBV5-6 to TRBJ1-5; 9 positions match TRBD1. J lost 6 bases, V lost 4 bases, and 8 bases had no gene match. Germline V gene data show CDR1 as SGHDT and CDR2 as YYEEEE. This CDR3 spans 15 amino acids. The CDR3 coding sequence is TGTGCCAGCAGCGACGGGACAGGGAGGATTCAGCCCCAGCATTTT. Residues: CASSDGTGRIQPQHF. The entire variable domain, with the rest obtained from reference TRBV5-6 and TRBJ1-5, is as follows: DAGVTQSPTHLIKTRGQQVTLRCSPKSGHDTVSWYQQALGQGPQFIFQYYEEEERQRGNFPDRFSGHQFPNYSSELNVNALLLGDSALYLCASSDGTGRIQPQHFGDGTRLSIL.

This clone was detected only a few times. The rearrangement joins TRBV15 to TRBJ2-3; D is perhaps TRBD2 (6 bases). This CDR3 has 14 amino acids. V was trimmed by 8 bases and J by 6 bases, leaving 18 bases between them. Germline CDR1 LNHNV, CDR2 YYDKDF (reference sequence). CDR3 region: CATSRQLAGDTQYF. In DNA, the CDR3 is TGTGCCACCTCCCGACAACTAGCCGGGGATACGCAGTATTTT.

The chain joins TRBV4-3 to TRBJ1-2; D unclear. Germline lookup yields CDR1 LGHNA and CDR2 YSLEER. The CDR3 loop spans 17 amino acids. V was pared by 0 bases and J by 4 bases, with 18 bases between. The chain's CDR3 is CASSQDRGSADFYGYTF. The CDR3 DNA follows: TGCGCCAGCAGCCAAGATCGAGGCTCAGCAGATTTCTATGGCTACACCTTC.

This clone came up once. V usage is TRBV28 and J usage is TRBJ2-3; 8 nucleotides match TRBD1. Looked up from germline, CDR1 is MDHEN and CDR2 is SYDVKM. The junction had 11 bases not matched to a gene; V was cut back by 5 bases and J by 7 bases. This CDR3 is built from 15 residues. The DNA of the CDR3 is TGTGCCAGCAGTCCATCGGACAGGGCTCGAAATACGCAGTATTTT. It codes for CASSPSDRARNTQYF.

The chain links TRBV12-3 or TRBV12-4 to TRBJ2-7, with D possibly being TRBD2 (5 bases). The CDR3 extends over 11 amino acids. V was cut by 8 bases and J by 5 bases, with 10 bases left in between. The CDR3 DNA sequence: TGTGCCAGCGCCCGAGGGAACGAGCAGTACTTC. Translated, it gives CASARGNEQYF.

The chain uses TRBV5-1 and TRBJ2-7, with D maybe TRBD1 (6 bases). The CDR3 runs 15 residues. The V gene's germline CDR1 is SGHRS and CDR2 YFSETQ. Trimming took off 6 bases at V and 0 bases at J, with 16 bases between the two ends. The CDR3 bases are TGCGCCAGCACTCCTTCTACAGGGAGCTCCTACGAGCAGTACTTC. Amino acids: CASTPSTGSSYEQYF.

V usage is TRBV7-2 and J usage is TRBJ2-4; D gene ambiguous. The CDR3 sequence is 13 residues long. The germline gives CDR1 SGHTA, CDR2 FQGNSA. V lost 5 bases to trimming and J lost 0 bases, with 5 bases between them. CDR3 sequence: CASSVIAKNIQYF. The CDR3 DNA reads TGTGCCAGCAGCGTAATAGCCAAAAACATTCAGTACTTC.

The chain has TRBV29-1 and TRBJ1-2, with D uncertain. CDR1 and CDR2 from the germline V gene are SQVTM and ANQGSEA. The CDR3 sequence is 13 residues long. Deletions cut 5 bases from V and 0 bases from J, with 10 bases between. CDR3 coding DNA: TGCAGCGTTTTAACAGCAGCTAACTATGGCTACACCTTC. Protein product: CSVLTAANYGYTF.

The CDR3 loop reads CASSPSLAGVGEQFF. DNA for the CDR3: TGTGCCAGCAGCCCCTCCCTAGCGGGAGTGGGTGAGCAGTTCTTC. The chain employs TRBV7-3 and TRBJ2-1; the match to TRBD2 covers 10 bases. Unmatched junction bases numbered 10, after V lost 5 bases and J lost 9 bases. There are 15 residues in the CDR3. Germline CDR1 SGHTA, CDR2 FQGTGA. The variable domain in full, completed from reference TRBV7-3 and TRBJ2-1, reads GAGVSQTPSNKVTEKGKYVELRCDPISGHTALYWYRQSLGQGPEFLIYFQGTGAADDSGLPNDRFFAVRPEGSVSTLKIQRTERGDSAVYLCASSPSLAGVGEQFFGPGTRLTVL.

This clone was observed a few times. The chain couples TRBV5-1 to TRBJ2-7, with 9 positions matching TRBD2. The CDR3 is made up of 15 amino acids. Germline V gives CDR1 SGHRS, CDR2 YFSETQ. Trimming at V came to 4 bases and at J to 4 bases, leaving 9 bases not matched to a gene. DNA for the CDR3: TGCGCCAGCAGCCTCCCTCAAAGCGGGAGGTACGAGCAGTACTTC. Protein product: CASSLPQSGRYEQYF. Variable domain in full (rest from reference TRBV5-1 and TRBJ2-7): KAGVTQTPRYLIKTRGQQVTLSCSPISGHRSVSWYQQTPGQGLQFLFEYFSETQRNKGNFPGRFSGRQFSNSRSEMNVSTLELGDSALYLCASSLPQSGRYEQYFGPGTRLTVT.

The V and J genes are TRBV19 and TRBJ1-1, with D maybe TRBD1 (5 bases). Germline V CDR1 and CDR2: LNHDA, SQIVND (reference sequence). CDR3 length: 17 residues. V lost 4 bases and J lost 0, with 18 bases in between. The CDR3 sequence is CASSSLTWGGVNTEAFF. For the CDR3, the DNA is TGTGCCAGTAGTAGCCTGACTTGGGGGGGGGTGAACACTGAAGCTTTCTTT.

This sequence joins TRBV18 and TRBJ2-5, with TRBD1 as a possible D gene (5 bases). Trimming cost V 4 bases and J 2 bases, with 14 bases left between them. The CDR3 runs to 15 residues. Germline values: CDR1 KGHSH, CDR2 LQKENI. In DNA, the CDR3 is TGTGCCAGCTCACTCAACTCTCAGGGTCAAGAGACCCAGTACTTC. It translates to CASSLNSQGQETQYF.

The chain recombines TRBV6-2 or TRBV6-3 with TRBJ2-3; TRBD2 is a possible D gene (5 bases). This CDR3 has 13 amino acids. Germline V gene sequence: CDR1 MNHEY, CDR2 SVGEGT. V lost 6 bases to trimming and J lost 2 bases, with 9 bases between them. In DNA form, the CDR3 reads TGTGCCAGCAGCCCTGACTACACAGATACGCAGTATTTT. Amino acid sequence: CASSPDYTDTQYF.

The chain combines TRBV3-1 (or the pseudogene TRBV3-2) with TRBJ2-1; D is possibly TRBD2 (5 bases). The CDR3 is 15 amino acids. Looked up from germline, CDR1 is LGHDT and CDR2 is YNNKEL (reference sequence). V was trimmed by 1 base and J by 2 bases, leaving 9 bases between them. CDR3 amino acids: CASSQAGFPYNEQFF. The CDR3 coding sequence is TGTGCCAGCAGCCAAGCGGGATTCCCCTACAATGAGCAGTTCTTC.

The genes are TRBV18 and TRBJ1-4; D unclear. The V end lost 2 bases, the J end lost 10 bases, and 5 bases lay between the germline ends. The CDR3 runs to 11 residues. CDR1 KGHSH and CDR2 LQKENI come from the germline V gene. The CDR3 is CASSPELKLFF. CDR3 coding DNA: TGTGCCAGCTCACCAGAGTTAAAACTGTTTTTT.

This chain joins TRBV5-1 and TRBJ2-4, with D possibly matching TRBD2 (6 bases). The length of the CDR3 is 16 residues. V was clipped by 4 bases and J by 2 bases, with 16 bases between them. Germline V gene lookup returns CDR1 SGHRS and CDR2 YFSETQ. CDR3 loop: CASSEPQTSSKNIQYF. CDR3 nucleotide sequence: TGCGCCAGCAGCGAACCCCAGACTAGTTCCAAAAACATTCAGTACTTC.

The V call is TRBV2, the J call TRBJ2-7; the D gene is possibly TRBD2 (5 bases). CDR1 and CDR2 (germline): SNHLY, FYNNEI. CDR3 length: 14 amino acids. Trimming took off 6 bases at V and 0 bases at J, with 12 bases between the two ends. CDR3 nucleotides: TGTGCCAGCAGACTCGGGAAAAGCTCCTACGAGCAGTACTTC. It encodes CASRLGKSSYEQYF.

The CDR3: CASSSLGTSAIETQYF. The CDR3 DNA is TGTGCCAGCAGCTCGCTCGGGACTAGCGCTATTGAGACCCAGTACTTC. The chain employs TRBV7-9 and TRBJ2-5, with 10 bases matching TRBD2. Germline assignment: CDR1 SEHNR and CDR2 FQNEAQ (reference sequence). Unmatched junction bases numbered 10, after V lost 4 bases and J lost 5 bases. This CDR3 is built from 16 residues. Drawing the rest from reference TRBV7-9 and TRBJ2-5, the complete variable domain is DTGVSQNPRHKITKRGQNVTFRCDPISEHNRLYWYRQTLGQGPEFLTYFQNEAQLEKSRLLSDRFSAERPKGSFSTLEIQRTEQGDSAMYLCASSSLGTSAIETQYFGPGTRLLVL.

The chain is built from TRBV7-9 and TRBJ1-1, with D perhaps TRBD1 (6 bases). Germline assignment: CDR1 SEHNR and CDR2 FQNEAQ (reference sequence). The CDR3 spans 15 residues. V was clipped by 5 bases and J by 4 bases, with 17 bases between them. This CDR3 reads CASSLFRGRGTEAFF. The CDR3 DNA reads TGTGCCAGCAGCCTATTCAGGGGAAGGGGCACTGAAGCTTTCTTT.

Note on this clone: The sample holds other DNA sequences that translate to the same CDR3. This chain uses TRBV11-3 with TRBJ2-1; D gene unclear. This CDR3 contains 14 residues. The germline CDR1 and CDR2 sequences are SGHNT and YENEEA. V lost 1 base and J lost 0, with 4 bases in between. The CDR3 DNA reads TGTGCCAGCAGCTTAGGCGGCTCCTACAATGAGCAGTTCTTC. It yields the protein CASSLGGSYNEQFF.

The V gene is TRBV5-1, the J gene TRBJ1-5; 7 bases are a match to TRBD1. The length of the CDR3 is 13 residues. Unmatched junction bases numbered 2, after V lost 4 bases and J lost 4 bases. CDR1 and CDR2 from the germline V gene are SGHRS and YFSETQ. The DNA for the CDR3 is TGCGCCAGCAGCCTACAGGGGAATCAGCCCCAGCATTTT. It specifies CASSLQGNQPQHF. The full variable domain, in which reference TRBV5-1 and TRBJ1-5 provide the parts outside the CDR3, is KAGVTQTPRYLIKTRGQQVTLSCSPISGHRSVSWYQQTPGQGLQFLFEYFSETQRNKGNFPGRFSGRQFSNSRSEMNVSTLELGDSALYLCASSLQGNQPQHFGDGTRLSIL.

This rearrangement joins TRBV3-1 (or the pseudogene TRBV3-2) to TRBJ2-1, with unresolved D. The CDR3 has 13 amino acids. Germline V gives CDR1 LGHDT, CDR2 YNNKEL (reference sequence). V was cut by 3 bases and J by 13 bases, with 16 bases left in between. Written as DNA, the CDR3 is TGTGCCAGCAGCCAGTGGTGGTCCACTGATCAGTTCTTC. As protein: CASSQWWSTDQFF.